The entry below describes one T cell receptor (beta chain). TCRdb's copy holds only in-frame clones and misses some; the assay was immunoSEQ multiplex PCR. Of about 94,000 clones listed, 80% to 85% are singletons. This specimen belongs to a study of blood T cell repertoires in COVID-19. As for the study in general: Both acute and convalescent COVID-19 samples were obtained from the United States, Italy and Spain.

The CDR3 has 15 amino acids. Trimming stripped 4 bases from V and 2 bases from J, with 13 bases between. CDR1 is LGHNA, CDR2 YSLEER, per germline. This clonotype was obtained from a man in his 60s with acute or convalescent COVID-19. Material for sequencing was peripheral blood. The rearrangement uses TRBV4-3 and TRBJ2-3; D gene unclear. CDR3 amino acids: CASSPLTGTTDTQYF. The CDR3 coding sequence is TGCGCCAGCAGCCCCCTAACGGGTACCACAGATACGCAGTATTTT.